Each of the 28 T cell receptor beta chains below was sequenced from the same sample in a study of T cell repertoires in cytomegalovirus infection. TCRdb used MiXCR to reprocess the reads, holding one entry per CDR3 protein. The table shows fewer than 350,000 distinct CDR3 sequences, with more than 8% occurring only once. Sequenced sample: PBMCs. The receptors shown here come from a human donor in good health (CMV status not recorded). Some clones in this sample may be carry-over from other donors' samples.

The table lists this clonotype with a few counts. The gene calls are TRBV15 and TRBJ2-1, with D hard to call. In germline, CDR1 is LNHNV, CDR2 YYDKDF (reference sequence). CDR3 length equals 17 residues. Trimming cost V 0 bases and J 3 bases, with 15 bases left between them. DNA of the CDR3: TGTGCCACCAGCAGAGATAGGTCGACGGCAAACTACAATGAGCAGTTCTTC. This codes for CATSRDRSTANYNEQFF.

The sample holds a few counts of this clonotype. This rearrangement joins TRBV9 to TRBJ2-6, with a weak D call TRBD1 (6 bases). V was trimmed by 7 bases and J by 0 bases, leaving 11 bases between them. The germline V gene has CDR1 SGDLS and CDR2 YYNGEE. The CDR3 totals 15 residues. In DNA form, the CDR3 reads TGTGCCAGCGCGGACAGTTACTCTGGGGCCAACGTCCTGACTTTC. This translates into CASADSYSGANVLTF.

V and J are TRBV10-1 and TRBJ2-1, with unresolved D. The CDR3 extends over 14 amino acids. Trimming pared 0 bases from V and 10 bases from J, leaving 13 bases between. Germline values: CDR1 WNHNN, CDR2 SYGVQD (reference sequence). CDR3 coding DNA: TGCGCCAGCAGTGAGTCGTTCACCAGCAGAGAGCAGTTCTTC. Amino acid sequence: CASSESFTSREQFF.

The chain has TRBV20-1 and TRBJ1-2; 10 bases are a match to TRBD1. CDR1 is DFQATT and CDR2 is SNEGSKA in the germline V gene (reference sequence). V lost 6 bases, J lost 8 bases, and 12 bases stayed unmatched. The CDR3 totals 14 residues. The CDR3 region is CSAPGTGASGGYTF. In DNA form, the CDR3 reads TGCAGTGCACCCGGGACAGGGGCCTCCGGCGGCTACACCTTC.

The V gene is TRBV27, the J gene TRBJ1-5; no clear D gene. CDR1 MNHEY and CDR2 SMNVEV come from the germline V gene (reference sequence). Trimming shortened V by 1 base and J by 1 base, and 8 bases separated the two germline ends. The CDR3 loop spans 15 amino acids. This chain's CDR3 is CASSLLGLSNQPQHF. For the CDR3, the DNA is TGTGCCAGCAGTTTATTGGGTCTGAGCAATCAGCCCCAGCATTTT.

The CDR3 sequence: CASLQGTGEKLFF. CDR3 bases: TGTGCCAGCCTACAGGGAACGGGGGAAAAACTGTTTTTT. The V gene is TRBV12-3 or TRBV12-4, the J gene TRBJ1-4, with D tentatively TRBD1 (6 bases). V gave up 8 bases and J gave up 8 bases, with 15 bases separating them. CDR3 size: 13 residues.

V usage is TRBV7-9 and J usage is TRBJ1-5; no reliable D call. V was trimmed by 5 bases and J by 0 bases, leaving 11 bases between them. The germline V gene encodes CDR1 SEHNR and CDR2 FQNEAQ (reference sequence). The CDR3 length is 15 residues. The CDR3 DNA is TGTGCCAGCAGCCCGGACGGTCATAGCAATCAGCCCCAGCATTTT. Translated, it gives CASSPDGHSNQPQHF.

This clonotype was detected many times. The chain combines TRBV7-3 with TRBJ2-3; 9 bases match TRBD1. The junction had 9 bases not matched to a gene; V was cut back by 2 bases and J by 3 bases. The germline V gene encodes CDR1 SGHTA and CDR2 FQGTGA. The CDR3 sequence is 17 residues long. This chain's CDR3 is CASSLVSQGARTDTQYF. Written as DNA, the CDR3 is TGTGCCAGCAGCTTAGTCTCACAGGGGGCTAGAACAGATACGCAGTATTTT.

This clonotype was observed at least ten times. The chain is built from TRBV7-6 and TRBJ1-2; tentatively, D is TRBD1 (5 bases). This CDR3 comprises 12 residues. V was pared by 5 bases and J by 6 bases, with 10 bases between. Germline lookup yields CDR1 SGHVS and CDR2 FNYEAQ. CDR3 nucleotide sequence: TGTGCCAGCAGCACGGGAGGGGATGGCTACACCTTC. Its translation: CASSTGGDGYTF.

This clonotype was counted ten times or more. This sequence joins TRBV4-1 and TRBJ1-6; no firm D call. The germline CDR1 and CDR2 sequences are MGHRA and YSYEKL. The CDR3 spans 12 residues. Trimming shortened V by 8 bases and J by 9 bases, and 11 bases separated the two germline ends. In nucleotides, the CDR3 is TGCGCCAGCGCTTCGGTGGCTTCACCCCTCCACTTT. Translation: CASASVASPLHF.

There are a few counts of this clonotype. The CDR3 sequence: CASSPLGTGANVLTF. In DNA form, the CDR3 reads TGTGCCAGCAGTCCACTGGGAACTGGGGCCAACGTCCTGACTTTC. The chain combines TRBV6-2 or TRBV6-3 with TRBJ2-6; D gene unclear. V lost 5 bases and J 2 bases, leaving 10 bases between the germline ends. CDR1 and CDR2 from the germline V gene are MNHEY and SVGEGT. The CDR3 runs to 15 residues.

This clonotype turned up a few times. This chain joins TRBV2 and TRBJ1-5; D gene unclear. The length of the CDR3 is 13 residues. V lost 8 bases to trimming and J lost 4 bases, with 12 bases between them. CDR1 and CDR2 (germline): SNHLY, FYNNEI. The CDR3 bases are TGTGCCAGCGGCCTCCTGTTAAATCAGCCCCAGCATTTT. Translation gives CASGLLLNQPQHF.

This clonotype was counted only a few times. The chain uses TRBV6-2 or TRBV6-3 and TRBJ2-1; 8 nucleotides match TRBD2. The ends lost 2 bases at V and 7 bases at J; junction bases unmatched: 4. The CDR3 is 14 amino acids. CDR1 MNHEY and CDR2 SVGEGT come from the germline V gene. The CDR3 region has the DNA TGTGCCAGCAGTTACGGGGTAGCGGGGAATGAGCAGTTCTTC. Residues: CASSYGVAGNEQFF.

CDR3 residues: CASSPTGTGSVYGYTF. CDR3 sequence (DNA): TGCGCCAGCAGCCCAACTGGGACAGGCTCCGTGTATGGCTACACCTTC. This chain links TRBV4-3 with TRBJ1-2; TRBD1 matches at 8 bases. Unmatched junction bases numbered 12, after V lost 4 bases and J lost 5 bases. In germline, CDR1 is LGHNA, CDR2 YSLEER. The CDR3 has 16 residues.

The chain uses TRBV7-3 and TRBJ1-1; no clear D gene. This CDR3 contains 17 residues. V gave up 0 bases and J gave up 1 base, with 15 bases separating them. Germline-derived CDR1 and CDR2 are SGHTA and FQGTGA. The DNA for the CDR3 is TGTGCCAGCAGCTTAACGGGGTATCCCGTAGGGAACACTGAAGCTTTCTTT. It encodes CASSLTGYPVGNTEAFF.

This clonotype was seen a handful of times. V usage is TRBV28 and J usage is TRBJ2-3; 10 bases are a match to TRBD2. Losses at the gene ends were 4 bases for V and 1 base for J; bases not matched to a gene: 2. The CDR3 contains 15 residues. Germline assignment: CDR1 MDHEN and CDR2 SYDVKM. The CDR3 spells CASSYSGRRTDTQYF. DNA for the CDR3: TGTGCCAGCAGTTATAGCGGGAGGCGCACAGATACGCAGTATTTT. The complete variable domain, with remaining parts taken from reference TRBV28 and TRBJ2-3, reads DVKVTQSSRYLVKRTGEKVFLECVQDMDHENMFWYRQDPGLGLRLIYFSYDVKMKEKGDIPEGYSVSREKKERFSLILESASTNQTSMYLCASSYSGRRTDTQYFGPGTRLTVL.

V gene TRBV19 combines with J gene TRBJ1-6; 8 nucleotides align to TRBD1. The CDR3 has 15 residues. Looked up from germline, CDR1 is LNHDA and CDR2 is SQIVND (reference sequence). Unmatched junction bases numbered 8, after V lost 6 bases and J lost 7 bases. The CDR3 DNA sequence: TGTGCCAGTAGCCCGGACAGGGCCGAAAATTCACCCCTCCACTTT. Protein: CASSPDRAENSPLHF.

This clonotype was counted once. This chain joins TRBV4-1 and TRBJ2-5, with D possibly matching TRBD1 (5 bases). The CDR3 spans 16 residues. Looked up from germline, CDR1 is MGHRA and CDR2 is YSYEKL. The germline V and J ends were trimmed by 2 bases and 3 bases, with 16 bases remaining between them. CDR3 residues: CASSQTGRSSEETQYF. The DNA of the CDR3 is TGCGCCAGCAGCCAAACAGGTCGCTCGTCCGAAGAGACCCAGTACTTC.

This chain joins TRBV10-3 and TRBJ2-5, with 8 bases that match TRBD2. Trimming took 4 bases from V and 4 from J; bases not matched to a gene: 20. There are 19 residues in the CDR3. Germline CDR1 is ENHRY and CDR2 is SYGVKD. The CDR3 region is CAISGFHDSAGGFGETQYF. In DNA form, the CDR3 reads TGTGCCATCAGTGGTTTCCACGACTCCGCGGGAGGCTTCGGAGAGACCCAGTACTTC.

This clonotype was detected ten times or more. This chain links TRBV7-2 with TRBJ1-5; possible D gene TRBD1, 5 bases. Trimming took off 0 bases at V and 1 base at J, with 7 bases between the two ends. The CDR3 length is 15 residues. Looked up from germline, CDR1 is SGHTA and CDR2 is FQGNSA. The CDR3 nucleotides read TGTGCCAGCAGCTTAGCGTGGGACAGCAATCAGCCCCAGCATTTT. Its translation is CASSLAWDSNQPQHF.

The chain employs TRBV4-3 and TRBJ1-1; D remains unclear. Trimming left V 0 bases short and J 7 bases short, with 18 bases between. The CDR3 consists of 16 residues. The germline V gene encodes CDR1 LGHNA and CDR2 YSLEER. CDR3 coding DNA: TGCGCCAGCAGCCAAGAATGGGCAGCGGTGTCTTATGAAGCTTTCTTT. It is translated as CASSQEWAAVSYEAFF.

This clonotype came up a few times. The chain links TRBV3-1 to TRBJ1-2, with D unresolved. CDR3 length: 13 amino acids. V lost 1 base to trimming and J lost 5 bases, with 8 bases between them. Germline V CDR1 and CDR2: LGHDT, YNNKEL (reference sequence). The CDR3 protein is CASSQGVQYGYTF. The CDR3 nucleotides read TGTGCCAGCAGCCAAGGGGTACAGTATGGCTACACCTTC.

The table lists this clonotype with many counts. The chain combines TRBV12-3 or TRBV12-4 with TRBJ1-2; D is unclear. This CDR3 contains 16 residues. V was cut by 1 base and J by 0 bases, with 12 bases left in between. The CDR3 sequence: CASSLVGGPANYGYTF. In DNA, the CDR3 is TGTGCCAGCAGTTTAGTAGGCGGGCCTGCTAACTATGGCTACACCTTC.

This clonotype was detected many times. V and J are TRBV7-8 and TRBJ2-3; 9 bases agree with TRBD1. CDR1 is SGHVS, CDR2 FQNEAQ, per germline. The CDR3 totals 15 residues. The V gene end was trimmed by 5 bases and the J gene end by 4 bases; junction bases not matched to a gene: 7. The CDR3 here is CASSRGTGSSDTQYF. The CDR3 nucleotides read TGTGCCAGCAGCCGGGGGACAGGGTCTTCAGATACGCAGTATTTT.

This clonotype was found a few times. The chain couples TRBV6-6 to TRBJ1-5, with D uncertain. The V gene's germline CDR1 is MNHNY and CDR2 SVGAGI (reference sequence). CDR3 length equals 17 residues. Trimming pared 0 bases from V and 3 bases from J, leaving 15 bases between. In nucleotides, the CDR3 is TGTGCCAGCAGTTACTCATCCCGGCTCAACCTCAATCAGCCCCAGCATTTT. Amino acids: CASSYSSRLNLNQPQHF.

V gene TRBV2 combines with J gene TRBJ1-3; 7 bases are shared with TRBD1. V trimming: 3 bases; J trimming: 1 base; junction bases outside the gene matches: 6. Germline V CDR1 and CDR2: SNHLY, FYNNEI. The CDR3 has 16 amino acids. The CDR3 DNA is TGTGCCAGCAGTGACGGGACAGTGATGTCTGGAAACACCATATATTTT. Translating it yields CASSDGTVMSGNTIYF.

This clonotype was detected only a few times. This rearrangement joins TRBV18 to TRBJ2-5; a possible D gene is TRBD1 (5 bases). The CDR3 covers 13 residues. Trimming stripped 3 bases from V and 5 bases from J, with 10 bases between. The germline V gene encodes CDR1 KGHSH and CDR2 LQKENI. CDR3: CASSPGLRETQYF. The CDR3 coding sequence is TGTGCCAGCTCACCGGGGCTACGGGAGACCCAGTACTTC.

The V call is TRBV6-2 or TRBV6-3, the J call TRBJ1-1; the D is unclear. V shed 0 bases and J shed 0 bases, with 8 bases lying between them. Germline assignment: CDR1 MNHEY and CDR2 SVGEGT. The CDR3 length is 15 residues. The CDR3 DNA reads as TGTGCCAGCAGTTACTCGTGGCAGTTGAACACTGAAGCTTTCTTT. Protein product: CASSYSWQLNTEAFF.